Below are 16 T cell receptor beta chains sequenced from a single sample in a study of blood T cell repertoires in COVID-19 (dated by TCRdb to 2020 to 2021). Libraries came from the immunoSEQ multiplex PCR assay. Drawn from immuneACCESS, this table holds only the in-frame rearrangements with V and J called that TCRdb kept. Clones are partly lost; checked studies trace under half to an unresolved V gene and leave the rest unexplained. The sample table lists 90,000 to 120,000 clones, 70% to 90% of them with a count of one. Approximately 5% of the sample is in the top ten clones. Sequenced input: peripheral blood. The receptors shown here come from a man between 35 and 55 years old with active or convalescent COVID-19.

This chain connects TRBV6-6 to TRBJ2-3, with 8 nucleotides matching TRBD1. After removal of 6 bases from V and 6 bases from J, the junction contained 20 bases not matched to a gene. CDR3 length: 18 residues. Germline CDR1 is MNHNY and CDR2 is SVGAGI (reference sequence). In nucleotides, the CDR3 is TGTGCCAGCAGCCGATGGGGAGGAGAGGCAGGGGGCGCCGATACGCAGTATTTT. Translating gives CASSRWGGEAGGADTQYF.

The V call is TRBV5-6, the J call TRBJ1-2, with a possible D match to TRBD1 (6 bases). This CDR3 is built from 12 residues. The germline CDR1 and CDR2 sequences are SGHDT and YYEEEE. Trimming pared 2 bases from V and 5 bases from J, leaving 7 bases between. CDR3 in amino acids: CASSLQGYGYTF. The CDR3 DNA reads TGTGCCAGCAGCTTACAGGGTTATGGCTACACCTTC.

The chain couples TRBV5-1 to TRBJ2-3, with 8 positions matching TRBD1. With 2 bases clipped from V and 0 bases from J, the junction kept 2 bases outside the gene matches. CDR3 length: 15 amino acids. In germline, CDR1 is SGHRS, CDR2 YFSETQ. The CDR3 DNA sequence: TGCGCCAGCAGCTTTCAGGGGGCTAGCACAGATACGCAGTATTTT. Protein sequence: CASSFQGASTDTQYF.

J is TRBJ2-7 and V is TRBV9, with 8 bases identical to TRBD2. The CDR3 is made up of 15 amino acids. J was trimmed by 2 bases and V by 0 bases; bases with no gene match: 4. CDR1 and CDR2 (germline): SGDLS, YYNGEE. The CDR3 loop is CASSVGSGLAYEQYF. Written as DNA, the CDR3 is TGTGCCAGCAGCGTAGGCTCGGGACTAGCCTACGAGCAGTACTTC.

The chain combines TRBV6-1 with TRBJ1-1, with 7 bases that match TRBD1. Germline V lookup: CDR1 MNHNS, CDR2 SASEGT. The CDR3 contains 18 residues. The trim removed 1 base at V and 3 bases at J, leaving 14 bases unmatched. The CDR3 loop is CASSEVWDVQGIDTEAFF. The CDR3 nucleotides read TGTGCCAGCAGTGAAGTTTGGGATGTACAGGGGATCGACACTGAAGCTTTCTTT.

This clone was observed a few times. The chain uses TRBV6-5 and TRBJ2-1; D gene unclear. V lost 2 bases to trimming and J lost 9 bases, with 11 bases between them. Germline V gives CDR1 MNHEY, CDR2 SVGAGI. CDR3 length equals 13 residues. The CDR3 DNA sequence: TGTGCCAGCAGTTACGGCCCGTCTCTTGAGCAGTTCTTC. Its translation is CASSYGPSLEQFF.

The genes are TRBV19 and TRBJ2-7; D remains unclear. Trimming stripped 3 bases from V and 6 bases from J, with 12 bases between. This CDR3 has 13 amino acids. Germline V gene data show CDR1 as LNHDA and CDR2 as SQIVND (reference sequence). The CDR3 loop reads CASSIGEAAEQYF. Here the CDR3 DNA reads TGTGCCAGTAGTATCGGAGAGGCCGCCGAGCAGTACTTC.

The genes are TRBV6-5 and TRBJ2-7; no reliable D call. The CDR3 is 14 residues long. V was clipped by 3 bases and J by 5 bases, with 14 bases between them. The V gene's germline CDR1 is MNHEY and CDR2 SVGAGI. Written as DNA, the CDR3 is TGTGCCAGCAGTTATTATCCTGGCCGGGACGAGCAGTACTTC. Translation: CASSYYPGRDEQYF.

About this clone itself: Other nucleotide sequences in the sample specify the same CDR3. This chain joins TRBV27 and TRBJ1-2; TRBD1 might be the D (5 bases). Germline lookup yields CDR1 MNHEY and CDR2 SMNVEV (reference sequence). Trimming took 3 bases from V and 4 from J, leaving 9 bases between them. The CDR3 length is 13 residues. The CDR3 loop is CASSFRVGYGYTF. CDR3 nucleotide sequence: TGTGCCAGCAGTTTCAGGGTGGGCTATGGCTACACCTTC.

CDR3 bases: TGTGCCAGCAGCTCGCCGGGACTAGCGGTCTCCTACAATGAGCAGTTCTTC. It yields the protein CASSSPGLAVSYNEQFF. The chain is built from TRBV7-2 and TRBJ2-1; 11 positions match TRBD2. The germline V gene has CDR1 SGHTA and CDR2 FQGNSA. V gave up 4 bases and J gave up 0 bases; unmatched junction bases: 5. There are 17 residues in the CDR3.

CDR3 nucleotide sequence: TGTGCCAGCAGCTTAAAATACTTAGCGGGTTGGGACTCCTACAATGAGCAGTTCTTC. Translation gives CASSLKYLAGWDSYNEQFF. The V gene is TRBV7-2, the J gene TRBJ2-1, with TRBD2 matching 7 bases. The V segment lost 2 bases and the J segment 0 bases; nucleotides outside the gene matches: 13. Germline CDR1 is SGHTA and CDR2 is FQGNSA. This CDR3 has 19 residues.

The chain has TRBV24-1 and TRBJ1-2, with 9 bases identical to TRBD1. J was trimmed by 8 bases and V by 4 bases; bases with no gene match: 7. CDR1 and CDR2 (germline): KGHDR, SFDVKD. This CDR3 is built from 14 residues. This CDR3 reads CATSDPGTGPGYTF. CDR3 DNA: TGTGCCACCAGTGACCCCGGGACAGGGCCCGGCTACACCTTC.

V usage is TRBV10-3 and J usage is TRBJ2-7, with D possibly matching TRBD1 (6 bases). V shed 6 bases and J shed 1 base, with 13 bases lying between them. Looked up from germline, CDR1 is ENHRY and CDR2 is SYGVKD. This CDR3 comprises 14 residues. The CDR3 bases are TGTGCCATCAGAGGACAGCAAACGTCCTACGAGCAGTACTTC. Translated, it gives CAIRGQQTSYEQYF.

J is TRBJ1-5 and V is TRBV6-2 or TRBV6-3, with 11 positions matching TRBD1. The CDR3 spans 15 residues. Germline-derived CDR1 and CDR2 are MNHEY and SVGEGT. V shed 4 bases and J 5 bases; nucleotides not matched to a gene: 4. CDR3 DNA: TGTGCCAGCAGTTGGGGACAGGGGGATTATCAGCCCCAGCATTTT. This gives the protein CASSWGQGDYQPQHF.

V usage is TRBV29-1 and J usage is TRBJ2-3, with D maybe TRBD2 (6 bases). CDR3 length: 12 residues. From germline, CDR1 is SQVTM and CDR2 ANQGSEA. Trimming stripped 4 bases from V and 2 bases from J, with 7 bases between. CDR3: CSVARDTDTQYF. In nucleotides, the CDR3 is TGCAGCGTTGCGCGGGACACAGATACGCAGTATTTT.

This chain links TRBV5-1 with TRBJ1-6; 9 positions match TRBD1. The CDR3 loop spans 15 amino acids. Trimming took 0 bases from V and 9 from J; bases not matched to a gene: 4. Germline CDR1 and CDR2: SGHRS and YFSETQ. The CDR3 DNA is TGCGCCAGCAGCTTGGAAGACAGGGGGATTTCACCCCTCCACTTT. Translating it yields CASSLEDRGISPLHF.